The following is a T cell receptor delta chain sequence with its context. What it binds is unknown. The amino acid sequence in TCRdb belongs to a much larger clone and departs from this DNA's translation at residue 9, likely a sequencing read error; the sequence shown is translated from the DNA. This record belongs to a study of gamma delta lymphoproliferative disorders and STAT genes. Study summary: Each gamma-chain library started from at least 50 ng of genomic DNA, using the LymphoTrack Dx TCRG Assay. For the delta chain, EuroClonality-NGS standard procedure was applied. Broader study findings: Low-frequency NGS calls may be less specific; leukemic clone sharing needs confirmation.

TCRdb made new clone calls on the multiplex PCR reads using CATT. The table lists 1,500 to 2,000 delta-chain clones, 2.5% to 3% of them singletons. V lost 2 bases to trimming and J lost 1 base, with 27 bases between them. CDR1 is NSMFDY, CDR2 ISSIKDK, per germline. The CDR3 length is 19 residues. PBMCs from patients and controls supplied the genomic DNA for sequencing. This receptor was identified in a human donor in good health. J is TRDJ1 and V is TRAV29/DV5, with a tentative D call TRDD2 (8 bases). The sample was blood. The CDR3, as DNA: TGTGCAGCAAGTGCTTCCTACGGGCGTGGTGGGGGAGTCACCGATAAACTCATCTTT. It encodes CAASASYGRGGGVTDKLIF. Based on the CDR3 plus reference TRAV29/DV5 and TRDJ1, the full variable domain is DQQVKQNSPSLSVQEGRISILNCDYTNSMFDYFLWYKKYPAEGPTFLISISSIKDKNEDGRFTVFLNKSAKHLSLHIVPSQPGDSAVYFCAASASYGRGGGVTDKLIFGKGTRVTVEP.